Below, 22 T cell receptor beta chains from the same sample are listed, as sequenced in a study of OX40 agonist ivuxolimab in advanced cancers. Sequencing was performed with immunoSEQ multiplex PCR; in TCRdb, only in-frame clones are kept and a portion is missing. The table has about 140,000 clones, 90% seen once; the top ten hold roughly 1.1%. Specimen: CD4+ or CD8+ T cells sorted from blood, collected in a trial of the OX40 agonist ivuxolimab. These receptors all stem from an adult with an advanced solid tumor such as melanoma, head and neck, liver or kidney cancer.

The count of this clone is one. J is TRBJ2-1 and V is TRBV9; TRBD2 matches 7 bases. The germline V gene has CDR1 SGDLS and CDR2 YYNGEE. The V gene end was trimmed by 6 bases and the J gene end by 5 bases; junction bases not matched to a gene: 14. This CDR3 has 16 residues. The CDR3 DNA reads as TGTGCCAGCACCGGAGGGGTGGCGGGAGCGAACAATGAGCAGTTCTTC. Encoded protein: CASTGGVAGANNEQFF.

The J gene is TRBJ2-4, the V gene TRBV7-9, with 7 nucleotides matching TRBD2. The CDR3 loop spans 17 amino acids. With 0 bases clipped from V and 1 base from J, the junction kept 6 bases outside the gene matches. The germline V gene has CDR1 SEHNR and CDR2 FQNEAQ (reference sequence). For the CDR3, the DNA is TGTGCCAGCAGCTTAGCGCGAAGGGAGGGGGCCAAAAACATTCAGTACTTC. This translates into CASSLARREGAKNIQYF. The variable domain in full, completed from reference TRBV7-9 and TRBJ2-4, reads DTGVSQNPRHKITKRGQNVTFRCDPISEHNRLYWYRQTLGQGPEFLTYFQNEAQLEKSRLLSDRFSAERPKGSFSTLEIQRTEQGDSAMYLCASSLARREGAKNIQYFGAGTRLSVL.

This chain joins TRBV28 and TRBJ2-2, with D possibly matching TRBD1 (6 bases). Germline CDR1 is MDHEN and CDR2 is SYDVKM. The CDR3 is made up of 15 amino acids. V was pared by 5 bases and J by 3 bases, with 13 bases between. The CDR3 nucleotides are TGTGCCAGCAGTGGTGGGGGACATGACACCGGGGAGCTGTTTTTT. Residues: CASSGGGHDTGELFF.

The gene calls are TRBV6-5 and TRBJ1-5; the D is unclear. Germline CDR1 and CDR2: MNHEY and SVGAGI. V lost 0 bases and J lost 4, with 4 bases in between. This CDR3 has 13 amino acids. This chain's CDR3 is CASSYSQNQPQHF. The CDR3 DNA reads TGTGCCAGCAGTTACTCACAGAATCAGCCCCAGCATTTT.

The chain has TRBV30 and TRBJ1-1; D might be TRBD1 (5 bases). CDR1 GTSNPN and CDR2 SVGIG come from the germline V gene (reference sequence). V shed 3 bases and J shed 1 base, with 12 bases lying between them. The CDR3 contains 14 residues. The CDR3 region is CAWSGPGWNTEAFF. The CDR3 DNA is TGTGCCTGGAGCGGTCCAGGGTGGAACACTGAAGCTTTCTTT.

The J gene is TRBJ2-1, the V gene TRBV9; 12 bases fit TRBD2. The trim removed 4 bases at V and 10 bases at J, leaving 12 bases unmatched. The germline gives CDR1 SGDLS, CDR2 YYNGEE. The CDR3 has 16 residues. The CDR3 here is CASSPRPSGRAVEQFF. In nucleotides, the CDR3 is TGTGCCAGCAGCCCGCGACCTAGCGGGAGGGCCGTCGAGCAGTTCTTC.

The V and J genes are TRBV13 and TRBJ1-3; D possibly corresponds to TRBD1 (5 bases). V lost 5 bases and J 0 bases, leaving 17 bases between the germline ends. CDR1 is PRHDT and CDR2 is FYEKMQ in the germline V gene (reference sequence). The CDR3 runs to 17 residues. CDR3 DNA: TGTGCCAGCAGCCGGGACGGATCCCCGTACTCTGGAAACACCATATATTTT. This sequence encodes CASSRDGSPYSGNTIYF.

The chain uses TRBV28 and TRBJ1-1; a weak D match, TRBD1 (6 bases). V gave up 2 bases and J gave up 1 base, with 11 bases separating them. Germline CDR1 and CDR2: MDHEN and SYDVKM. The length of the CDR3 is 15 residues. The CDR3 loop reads CASSLHGTPNTEAFF. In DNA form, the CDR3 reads TGTGCCAGCAGTTTACACGGGACACCGAACACTGAAGCTTTCTTT.

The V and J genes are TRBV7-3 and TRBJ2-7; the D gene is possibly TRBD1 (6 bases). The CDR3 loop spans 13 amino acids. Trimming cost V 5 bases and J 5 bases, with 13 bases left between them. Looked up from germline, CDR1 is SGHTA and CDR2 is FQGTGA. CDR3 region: CASSPLQGHEQYF. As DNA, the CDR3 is TGTGCCAGCAGCCCCTTACAGGGCCACGAGCAGTACTTC.

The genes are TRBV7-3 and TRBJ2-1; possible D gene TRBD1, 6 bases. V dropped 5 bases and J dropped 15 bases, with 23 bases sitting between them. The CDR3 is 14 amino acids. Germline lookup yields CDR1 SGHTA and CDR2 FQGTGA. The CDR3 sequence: CASSPISGAGVAFF. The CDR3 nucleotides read TGTGCCAGCAGCCCCATATCTGGCGCAGGGGTAGCGTTCTTC.

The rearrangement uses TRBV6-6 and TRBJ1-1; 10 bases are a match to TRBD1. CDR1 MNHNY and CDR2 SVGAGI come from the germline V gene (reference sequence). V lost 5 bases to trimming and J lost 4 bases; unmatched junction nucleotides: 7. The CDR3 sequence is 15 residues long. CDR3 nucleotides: TGTGCCAGCAGTCCCGACGGGACAGGGGCCACTGAAGCTTTCTTT. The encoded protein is CASSPDGTGATEAFF.

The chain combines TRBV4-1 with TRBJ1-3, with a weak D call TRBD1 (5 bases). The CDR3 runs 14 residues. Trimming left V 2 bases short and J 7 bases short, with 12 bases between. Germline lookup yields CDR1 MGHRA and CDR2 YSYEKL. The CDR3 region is CASSQTQGLNTIYF. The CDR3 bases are TGCGCCAGCAGCCAAACCCAGGGCCTTAACACCATATATTTT.

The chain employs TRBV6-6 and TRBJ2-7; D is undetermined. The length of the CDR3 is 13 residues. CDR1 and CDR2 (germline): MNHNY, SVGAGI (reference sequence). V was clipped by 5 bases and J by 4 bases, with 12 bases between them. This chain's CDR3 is CASSPSYGYEQYF. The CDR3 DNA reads TGTGCCAGCAGTCCTTCATACGGGTACGAGCAGTACTTC.

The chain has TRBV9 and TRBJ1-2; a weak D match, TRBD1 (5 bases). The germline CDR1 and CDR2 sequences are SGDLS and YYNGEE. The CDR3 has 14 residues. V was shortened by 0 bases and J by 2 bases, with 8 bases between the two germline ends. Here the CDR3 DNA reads TGTGCCAGCAGCGTAGGGGGCGGAAACTATGGCTACACCTTC. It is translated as CASSVGGGNYGYTF. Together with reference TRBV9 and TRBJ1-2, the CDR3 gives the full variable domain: DSGVTQTPKHLITATGQRVTLRCSPRSGDLSVYWYQQSLDQGLQFLIQYYNGEERAKGNILERFSAQQFPDLHSELNLSSLELGDSALYFCASSVGGGNYGYTFGSGTRLTVV.

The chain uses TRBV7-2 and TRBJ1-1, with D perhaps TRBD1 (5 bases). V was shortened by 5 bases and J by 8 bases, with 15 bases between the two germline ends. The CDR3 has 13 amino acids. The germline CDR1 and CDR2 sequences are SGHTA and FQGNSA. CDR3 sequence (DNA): TGTGCCAGCAGCCCCCACGGGGGAGGAGAAGCTTTCTTT. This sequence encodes CASSPHGGGEAFF.

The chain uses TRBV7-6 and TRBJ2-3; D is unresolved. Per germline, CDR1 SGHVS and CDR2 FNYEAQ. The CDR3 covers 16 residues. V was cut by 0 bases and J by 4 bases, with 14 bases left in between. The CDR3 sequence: CASSLAVNFSPDTQYF. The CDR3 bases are TGTGCCAGCAGCTTAGCAGTGAACTTTTCACCAGATACGCAGTATTTT.

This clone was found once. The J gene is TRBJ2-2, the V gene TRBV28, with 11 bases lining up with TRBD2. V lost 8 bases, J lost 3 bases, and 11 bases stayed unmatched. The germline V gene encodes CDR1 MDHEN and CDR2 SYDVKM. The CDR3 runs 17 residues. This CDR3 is CASLGASGRLYTGELFF. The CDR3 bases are TGTGCCAGCCTGGGGGCTAGCGGGAGGTTGTACACCGGGGAGCTGTTTTTT. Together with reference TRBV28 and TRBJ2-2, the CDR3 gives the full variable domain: DVKVTQSSRYLVKRTGEKVFLECVQDMDHENMFWYRQDPGLGLRLIYFSYDVKMKEKGDIPEGYSVSREKKERFSLILESASTNQTSMYLCASLGASGRLYTGELFFGEGSRLTVL.

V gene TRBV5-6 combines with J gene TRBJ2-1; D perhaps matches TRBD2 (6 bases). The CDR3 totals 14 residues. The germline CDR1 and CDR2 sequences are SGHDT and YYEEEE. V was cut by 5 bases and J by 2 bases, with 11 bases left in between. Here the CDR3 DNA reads TGTGCCAGCAGATCCGGGACTCCCTACAATGAGCAGTTCTTC. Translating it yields CASRSGTPYNEQFF.

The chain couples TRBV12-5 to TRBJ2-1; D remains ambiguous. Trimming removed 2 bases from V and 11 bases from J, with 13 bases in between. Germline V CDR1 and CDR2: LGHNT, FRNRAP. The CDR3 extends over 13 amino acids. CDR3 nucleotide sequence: TGTGCTAGTGGTTTGCCTCCAGTAACTCAGCAGTTCTTC. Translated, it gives CASGLPPVTQQFF.

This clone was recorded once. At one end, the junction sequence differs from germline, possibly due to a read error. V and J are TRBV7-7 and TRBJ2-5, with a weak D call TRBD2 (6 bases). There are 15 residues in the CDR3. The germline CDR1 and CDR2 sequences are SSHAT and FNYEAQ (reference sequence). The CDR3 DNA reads TGTGCTAGCAGCTTTTTCGGGGGTGAGGGGGAGACCCAGTACTTC. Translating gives CASSFFGGEGETQYF.

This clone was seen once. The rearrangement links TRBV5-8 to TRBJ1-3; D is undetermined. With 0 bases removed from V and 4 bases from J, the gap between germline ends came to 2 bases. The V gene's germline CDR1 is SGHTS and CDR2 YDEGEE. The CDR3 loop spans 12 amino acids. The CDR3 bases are TGTGCCAGCAGCTTGGGGGGAAACACCATATATTTT. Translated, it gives CASSLGGNTIYF.

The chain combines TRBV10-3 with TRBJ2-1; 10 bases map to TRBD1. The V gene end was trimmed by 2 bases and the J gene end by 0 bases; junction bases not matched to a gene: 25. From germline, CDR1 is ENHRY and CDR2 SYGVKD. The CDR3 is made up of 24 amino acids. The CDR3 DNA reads TGTGCCATCAGTGAGGGGGGGGTGCGGTCGCCCCGGGACAGGGGAAAGAGCTCCTACAATGAGCAGTTCTTC. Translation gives CAISEGGVRSPRDRGKSSYNEQFF.